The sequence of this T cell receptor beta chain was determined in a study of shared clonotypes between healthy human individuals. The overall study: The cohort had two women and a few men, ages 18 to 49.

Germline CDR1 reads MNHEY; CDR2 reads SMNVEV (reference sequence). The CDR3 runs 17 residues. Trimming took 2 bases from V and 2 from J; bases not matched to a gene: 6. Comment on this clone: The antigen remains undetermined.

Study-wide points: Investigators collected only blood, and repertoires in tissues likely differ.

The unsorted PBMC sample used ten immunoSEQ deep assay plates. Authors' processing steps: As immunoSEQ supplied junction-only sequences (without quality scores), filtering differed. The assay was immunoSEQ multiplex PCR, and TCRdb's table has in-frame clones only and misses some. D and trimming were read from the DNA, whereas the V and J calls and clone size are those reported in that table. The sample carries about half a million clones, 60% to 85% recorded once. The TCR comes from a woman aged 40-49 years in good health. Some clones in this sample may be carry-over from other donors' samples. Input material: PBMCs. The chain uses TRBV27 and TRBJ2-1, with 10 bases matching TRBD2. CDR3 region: CASSLGAAGGPYNEQFF. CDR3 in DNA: TGTGCCAGCAGTTTAGGAGCAGCGGGAGGGCCCTACAATGAGCAGTTCTTC.